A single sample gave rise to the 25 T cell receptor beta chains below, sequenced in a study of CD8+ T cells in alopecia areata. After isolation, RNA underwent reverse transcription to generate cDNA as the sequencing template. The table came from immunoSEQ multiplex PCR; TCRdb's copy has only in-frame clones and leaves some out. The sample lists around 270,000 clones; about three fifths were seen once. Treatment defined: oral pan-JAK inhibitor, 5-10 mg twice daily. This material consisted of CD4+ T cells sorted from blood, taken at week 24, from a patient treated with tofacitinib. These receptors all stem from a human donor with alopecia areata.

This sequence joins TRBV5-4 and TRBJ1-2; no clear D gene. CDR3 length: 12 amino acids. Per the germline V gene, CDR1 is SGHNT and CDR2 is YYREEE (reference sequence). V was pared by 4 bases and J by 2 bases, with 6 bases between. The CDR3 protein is CASSADNYGYTF. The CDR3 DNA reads TGTGCCAGCAGCGCCGACAACTATGGCTACACCTTC.

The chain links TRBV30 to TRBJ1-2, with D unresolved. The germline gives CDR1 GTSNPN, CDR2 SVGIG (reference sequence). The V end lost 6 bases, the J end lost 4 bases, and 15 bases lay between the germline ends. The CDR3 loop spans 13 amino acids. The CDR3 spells CACAKKSFYGYTF. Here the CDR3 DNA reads TGTGCCTGCGCCAAAAAGAGTTTCTATGGCTACACCTTC. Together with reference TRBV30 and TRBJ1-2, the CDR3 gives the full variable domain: SQTIHQWPATLVQPVGSPLSLECTVEGTSNPNLYWYRQAAGRGLQLLFYSVGIGQISSEVPQNLSASRPQDRQFILSSKKLLLSDSGFYLCACAKKSFYGYTFGSGTRLTVV.

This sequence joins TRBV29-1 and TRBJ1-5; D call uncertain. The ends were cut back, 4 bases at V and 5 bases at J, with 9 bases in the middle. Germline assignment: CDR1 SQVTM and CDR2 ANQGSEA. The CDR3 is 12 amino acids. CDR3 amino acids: CSVGSPDQPQHF. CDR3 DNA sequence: TGCAGCGTTGGGAGCCCCGATCAGCCCCAGCATTTT.

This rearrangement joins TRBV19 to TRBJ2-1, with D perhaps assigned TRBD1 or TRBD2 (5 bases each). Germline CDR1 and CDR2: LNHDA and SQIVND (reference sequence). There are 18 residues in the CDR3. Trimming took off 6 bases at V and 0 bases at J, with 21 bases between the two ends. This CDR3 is CASRTRGRGGSSYNEQFF. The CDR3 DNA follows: TGTGCCAGTAGGACTCGGGGTCGTGGGGGAAGCTCCTACAATGAGCAGTTCTTC.

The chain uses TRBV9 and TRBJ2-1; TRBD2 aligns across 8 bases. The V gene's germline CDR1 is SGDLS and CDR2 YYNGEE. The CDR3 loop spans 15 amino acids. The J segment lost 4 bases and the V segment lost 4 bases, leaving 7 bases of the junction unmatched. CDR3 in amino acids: CASSPLAGRYNEQFF. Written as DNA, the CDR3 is TGTGCCAGCAGCCCCTTAGCGGGGAGGTACAATGAGCAGTTCTTC.

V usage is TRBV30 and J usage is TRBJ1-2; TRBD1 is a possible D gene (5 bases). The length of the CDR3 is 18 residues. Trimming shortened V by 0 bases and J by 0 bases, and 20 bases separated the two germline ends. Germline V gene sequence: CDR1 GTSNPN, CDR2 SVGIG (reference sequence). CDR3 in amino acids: CAWSVSRLRGVANYGYTF. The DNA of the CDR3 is TGTGCCTGGAGTGTCTCGCGCCTGAGGGGAGTCGCTAACTATGGCTACACCTTC.

DNA for the CDR3: TGTGCCAGCAGCTTAGATACTAGTTTCTACGAGCAGTACTTC. It specifies CASSLDTSFYEQYF. The gene calls are TRBV7-4 and TRBJ2-7, with D possibly TRBD2 on 5 matching bases. CDR1 and CDR2 from the germline V gene are SGHVT and SQSDAQ. The CDR3 is 14 residues long. Trimming cost V 1 base and J 3 bases, with 10 bases left between them.

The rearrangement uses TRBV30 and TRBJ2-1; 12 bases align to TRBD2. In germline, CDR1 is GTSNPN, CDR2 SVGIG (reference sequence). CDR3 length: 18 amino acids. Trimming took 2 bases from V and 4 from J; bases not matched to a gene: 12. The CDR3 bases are TGTGCCTGGAGTCCGACCCGACTAGCGGGGGCGAAATACAATGAGCAGTTCTTC. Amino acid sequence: CAWSPTRLAGAKYNEQFF.

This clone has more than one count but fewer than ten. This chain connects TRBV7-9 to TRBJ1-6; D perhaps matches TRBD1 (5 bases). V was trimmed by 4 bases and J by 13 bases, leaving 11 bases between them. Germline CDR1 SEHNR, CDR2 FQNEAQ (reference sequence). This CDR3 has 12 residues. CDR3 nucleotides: TGTGCCAGCAGCTCGACGCGGGGGCCCCTCCACTTT. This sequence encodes CASSSTRGPLHF.

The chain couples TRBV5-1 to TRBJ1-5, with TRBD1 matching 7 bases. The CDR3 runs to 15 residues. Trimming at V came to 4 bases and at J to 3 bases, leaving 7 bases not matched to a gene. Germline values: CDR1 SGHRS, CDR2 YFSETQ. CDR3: CASSATGAYNQPQHF. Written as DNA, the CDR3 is TGCGCCAGCAGCGCCACAGGGGCGTACAATCAGCCCCAGCATTTT.

The CDR3 nucleotides read TGTGCCAGTAGTATTGACGGATTAAGGGATTCACCCCTCCACTTT. This sequence encodes CASSIDGLRDSPLHF. This chain uses TRBV19 with TRBJ1-6; D is undetermined. Germline V gene sequence: CDR1 LNHDA, CDR2 SQIVND (reference sequence). The CDR3 length is 15 residues. V gave up 3 bases and J gave up 8 bases, with 14 bases separating them.

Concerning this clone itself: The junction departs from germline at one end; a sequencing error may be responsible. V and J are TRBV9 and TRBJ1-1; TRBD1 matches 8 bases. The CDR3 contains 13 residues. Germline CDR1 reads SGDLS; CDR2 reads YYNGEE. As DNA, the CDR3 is TGTGCCAGCAGCGTCACAGGGGGAACAGGAGCTCTCTTT. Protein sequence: CASSVTGGTGALF.

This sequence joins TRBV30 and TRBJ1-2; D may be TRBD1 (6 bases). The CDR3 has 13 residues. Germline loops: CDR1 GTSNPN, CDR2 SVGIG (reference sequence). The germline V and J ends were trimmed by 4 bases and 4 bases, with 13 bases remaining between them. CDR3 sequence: CAWMEQGIYGYTF. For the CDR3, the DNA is TGTGCCTGGATGGAACAGGGAATCTATGGCTACACCTTC.

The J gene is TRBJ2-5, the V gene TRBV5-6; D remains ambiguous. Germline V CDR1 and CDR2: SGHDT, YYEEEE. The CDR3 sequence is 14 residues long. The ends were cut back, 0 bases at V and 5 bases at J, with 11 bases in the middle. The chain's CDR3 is CASSLAPLGETQYF. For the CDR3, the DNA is TGTGCCAGCAGCTTGGCCCCCCTAGGGGAGACCCAGTACTTC.

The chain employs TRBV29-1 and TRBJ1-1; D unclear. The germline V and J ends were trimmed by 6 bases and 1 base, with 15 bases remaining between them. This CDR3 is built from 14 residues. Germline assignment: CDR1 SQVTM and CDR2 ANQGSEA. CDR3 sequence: CSVNSYSKNTEAFF. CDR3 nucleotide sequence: TGCAGCGTGAACTCTTACAGTAAGAACACTGAAGCTTTCTTT.

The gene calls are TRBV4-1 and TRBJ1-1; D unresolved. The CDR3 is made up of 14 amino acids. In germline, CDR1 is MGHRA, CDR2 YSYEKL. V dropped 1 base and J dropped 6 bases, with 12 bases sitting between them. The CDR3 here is CASSQAAVTPEAFF. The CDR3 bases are TGCGCCAGCAGCCAAGCGGCGGTCACGCCTGAAGCTTTCTTT.

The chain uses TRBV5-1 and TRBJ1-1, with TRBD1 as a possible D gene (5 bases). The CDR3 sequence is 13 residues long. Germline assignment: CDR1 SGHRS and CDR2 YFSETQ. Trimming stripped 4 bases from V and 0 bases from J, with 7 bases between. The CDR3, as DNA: TGCGCCAGCAGCAGGGGCATGAACACTGAAGCTTTCTTT. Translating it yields CASSRGMNTEAFF.

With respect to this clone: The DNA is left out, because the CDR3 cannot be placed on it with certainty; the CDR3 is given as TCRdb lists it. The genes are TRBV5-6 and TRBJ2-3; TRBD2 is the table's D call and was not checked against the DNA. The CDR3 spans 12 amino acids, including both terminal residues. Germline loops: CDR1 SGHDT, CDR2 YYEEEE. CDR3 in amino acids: CASSTSRNTQYF.

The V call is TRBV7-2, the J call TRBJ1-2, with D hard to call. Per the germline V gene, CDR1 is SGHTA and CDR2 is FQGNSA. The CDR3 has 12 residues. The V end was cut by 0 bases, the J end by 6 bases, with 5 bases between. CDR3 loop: CASSLATDGYTF. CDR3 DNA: TGTGCCAGCAGCTTAGCCACAGATGGCTACACCTTC.

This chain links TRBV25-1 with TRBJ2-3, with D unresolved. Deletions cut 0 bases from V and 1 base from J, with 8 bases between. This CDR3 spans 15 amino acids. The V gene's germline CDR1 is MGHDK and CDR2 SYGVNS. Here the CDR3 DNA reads TGTGCCAGCAGTGAATACCTAGTGGGCACAGATACGCAGTATTTT. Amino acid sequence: CASSEYLVGTDTQYF.

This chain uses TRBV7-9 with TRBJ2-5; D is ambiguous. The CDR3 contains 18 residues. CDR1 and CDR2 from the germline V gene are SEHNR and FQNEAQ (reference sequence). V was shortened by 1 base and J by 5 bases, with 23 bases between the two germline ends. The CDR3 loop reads CASSLGARADFSWETQYF. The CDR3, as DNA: TGTGCCAGCAGCTTAGGAGCTCGTGCGGATTTCAGTTGGGAGACCCAGTACTTC.

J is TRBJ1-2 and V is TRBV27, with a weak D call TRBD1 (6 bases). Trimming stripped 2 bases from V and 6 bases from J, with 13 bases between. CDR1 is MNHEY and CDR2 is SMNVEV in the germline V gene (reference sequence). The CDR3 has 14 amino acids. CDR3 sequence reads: CASSLRGTLDGYTF. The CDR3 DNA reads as TGTGCCAGCAGTTTACGCGGGACATTGGATGGCTACACCTTC.

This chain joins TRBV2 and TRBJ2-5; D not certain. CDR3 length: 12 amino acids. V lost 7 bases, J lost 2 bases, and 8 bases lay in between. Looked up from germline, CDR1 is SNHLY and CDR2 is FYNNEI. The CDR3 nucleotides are TGTGCCAGCATCGGTACACAAGAGACCCAGTACTTC. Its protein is CASIGTQETQYF.

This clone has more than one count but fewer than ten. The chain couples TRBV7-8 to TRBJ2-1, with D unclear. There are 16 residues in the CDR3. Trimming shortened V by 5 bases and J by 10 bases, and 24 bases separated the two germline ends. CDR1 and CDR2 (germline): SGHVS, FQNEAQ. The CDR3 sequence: CASSPTRLLRPKEQFF. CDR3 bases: TGTGCCAGCAGCCCGACACGCCTATTGCGGCCAAAAGAGCAGTTCTTC.

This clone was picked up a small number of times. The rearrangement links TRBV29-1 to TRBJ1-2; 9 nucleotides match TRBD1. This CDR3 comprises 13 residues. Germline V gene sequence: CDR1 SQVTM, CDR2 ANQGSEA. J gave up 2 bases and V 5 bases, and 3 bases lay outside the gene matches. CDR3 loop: CSVRTGANYGYTF. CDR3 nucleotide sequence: TGCAGCGTTCGGACAGGGGCGAACTATGGCTACACCTTC.